Listed below are T cell receptor beta chains from one sample, sequenced in a study of T-cell reconstitution after alpha-beta-depleted transplantation in children. TCRdb re-called the PCR reads with MiXCR, one entry per CDR3 protein. This table has approximately 300,000 distinct CDR3 sequences, about 9.9% appearing once. Specimen: peripheral blood, collected 180 days after TCRalphabeta/CD19-depleted stem cell transplant. The origin of the receptors is a male patient between 2 and 10 years old who had a stem cell transplant for chronic granulomatous disease, so the T cells may come from the graft donor. Both conserved end residues are part of each CDR3. Each record gives: J gene, V gene, clone size, D gene, CDR3 DNA, CDR3 protein. The D gene is left open where the match is weak. Clone size appears in some rows only: once, few, many, or a class for an expanded clone.

j_call: TRBJ1-5; v_call: TRBV15; clone_size: few; d_call: .; cdr3_nt: TGTGCCACCAGCAGAGGGGAACAGCCCCAGCATTTT; cdr3_aa: CATSRGEQPQHF
j_call: TRBJ1-6; v_call: TRBV4-1; clone_size: many; d_call: .; cdr3_nt: TGCGCCAGCAGCCAAGTTAAGGGCTCCTATAATTCACCCCTCCACTTT; cdr3_aa: CASSQVKGSYNSPLHF
j_call: TRBJ1-5; v_call: TRBV12-3/TRBV12-4; clone_size: many; d_call: .; cdr3_nt: TGTGCCAGCAGTTTATTAGCCAGGGCAGAAGGTCAGCCCCAGCATTTT; cdr3_aa: CASSLLARAEGQPQHF
j_call: TRBJ2-1; v_call: TRBV5-1; clone_size: many; d_call: TRBD2; cdr3_nt: TGCGCCAGCAGCTTCCTTCCGACGGGCGGGAGGCAAAATGAGCAGTTCTTC; cdr3_aa: CASSFLPTGGRQNEQFF
j_call: TRBJ2-1; v_call: TRBV9; clone_size: few; d_call: TRBD2; cdr3_nt: TGTGCCAGCAGCGTCGGGACTAGCGGTAATGAGCAGTTCTTC; cdr3_aa: CASSVGTSGNEQFF
j_call: TRBJ2-1; v_call: TRBV5-6; clone_size: many; d_call: .; cdr3_nt: TGTGCCAGCAGCTTAGTGCAGACCGGCTACAATGAGCAGTTCTTC; cdr3_aa: CASSLVQTGYNEQFF
j_call: TRBJ2-1; v_call: TRBV5-6; clone_size: many; d_call: TRBD1; cdr3_nt: TGTGCCAGCATAAAACAACCGGGACAGGGGTACAATGAGCAGTTCTTC; cdr3_aa: CASIKQPGQGYNEQFF
j_call: TRBJ2-5; v_call: TRBV12-3/TRBV12-4; clone_size: few; d_call: TRBD2; cdr3_nt: TGTGCCATCGCGGGGGGCTCGTGGGGGTACCAAGAGACCCAGTACTTC; cdr3_aa: CAIAGGSWGYQETQYF
j_call: TRBJ2-5; v_call: TRBV5-1; clone_size: many; d_call: TRBD1; cdr3_nt: TGCGCCAGCAGCATTTCGACAGGGGGCGTGACCCAGTACTTC; cdr3_aa: CASSISTGGVTQYF
j_call: TRBJ2-5; v_call: TRBV15; clone_size: many; d_call: .; cdr3_nt: TGTGCCACCAGCAGAGATAGGGGCCTCGGGGAGACCCAGTACTTC; cdr3_aa: CATSRDRGLGETQYF
j_call: TRBJ1-2; v_call: TRBV5-1; clone_size: many; d_call: .; cdr3_nt: TGCGCCAGCCGGGAGAACAATAACGGTGGCTACACCTTC; cdr3_aa: CASRENNNGGYTF
j_call: TRBJ2-7; v_call: TRBV11-2; clone_size: many; d_call: .; cdr3_nt: TGTGCCAGCAGCCCTGGAGGGGTGGTCGGCTCCTACGAGCAGTACTTC; cdr3_aa: CASSPGGVVGSYEQYF
j_call: TRBJ1-5; v_call: TRBV15; clone_size: many; d_call: .; cdr3_nt: TGTGCCACCAGGCAGGGTAATCAGCCCCAGCATTTT; cdr3_aa: CATRQGNQPQHF
j_call: TRBJ2-7; v_call: TRBV9; clone_size: many; d_call: .; cdr3_nt: TGTGCCAGCAGCGTAGGAGCTAGCCCCGCATCCTACGAGCAGTACTTC; cdr3_aa: CASSVGASPASYEQYF
j_call: TRBJ1-1; v_call: TRBV19; clone_size: few; d_call: TRBD1; cdr3_nt: TGTGCCAGTAGGAGGACAGGGGGAATGAACACTGAAGCTTTCTTT; cdr3_aa: CASRRTGGMNTEAFF
j_call: TRBJ2-3; v_call: TRBV5-1; clone_size: .; d_call: .; cdr3_nt: TGTGCCATCAGCCCCGGGAGCACAGATACGCAGTATTTT; cdr3_aa: CAISPGSTDTQYF
j_call: TRBJ1-4; v_call: TRBV29-1; clone_size: many; d_call: .; cdr3_nt: TGCAGTGGCCTAGAGCCAACTAATGAAAAACTGTTTTTT; cdr3_aa: CSGLEPTNEKLFF
j_call: TRBJ2-5; v_call: TRBV20-1; clone_size: many; d_call: TRBD2; cdr3_nt: TGCAGTGCCGAGACTAGCGGGAGAAGAGAGACCCAGTACTTC; cdr3_aa: CSAETSGRRETQYF
j_call: TRBJ2-7; v_call: TRBV20-1; clone_size: many; d_call: .; cdr3_nt: TGCAGTGCTAGAGATCCGGGGGTCTCCTACGAGCAGTACTTC; cdr3_aa: CSARDPGVSYEQYF
j_call: TRBJ1-1; v_call: TRBV15; clone_size: many; d_call: .; cdr3_nt: TGTGCCACCAGCAGATATCGGATGAACACTGAAGCTTTCTTT; cdr3_aa: CATSRYRMNTEAFF
j_call: TRBJ2-1; v_call: TRBV12-3/TRBV12-4; clone_size: many; d_call: TRBD2; cdr3_nt: TGTGCCAGCACCTTAGCGGGAGGAGGGGGTGAGCAGTTCTTC; cdr3_aa: CASTLAGGGGEQFF
j_call: TRBJ1-1; v_call: TRBV12-5; clone_size: few; d_call: TRBD1; cdr3_nt: TGTGCTAGTGGTACCTACCGTCCCGGGACAGGGTTGACCTCTAAAGCTTTCTTT; cdr3_aa: CASGTYRPGTGLTSKAFF
j_call: TRBJ2-2; v_call: TRBV20-1; clone_size: .; d_call: TRBD2; cdr3_nt: TGCAGTGCTAGAGATTTCCGGGGGGGGGCCGGGGAGCTGTTTTTT; cdr3_aa: CSARDFRGGAGELFF
j_call: TRBJ2-7; v_call: TRBV28; clone_size: many; d_call: .; cdr3_nt: TGTGCCAGCAGTTCAGGAGACAGCCTCTACGAGCAGTACTTC; cdr3_aa: CASSSGDSLYEQYF
j_call: TRBJ1-1; v_call: TRBV29-1; clone_size: many; d_call: .; cdr3_nt: TGCAGCGTTGATCGGGGGAGAAACACTGAAGCTTTCTTT; cdr3_aa: CSVDRGRNTEAFF
j_call: TRBJ2-3; v_call: TRBV9; clone_size: many; d_call: .; cdr3_nt: TGTGCCAGCAGCGTAGGGATGGACAGCCGCACAGATACGCAGTATTTT; cdr3_aa: CASSVGMDSRTDTQYF
j_call: TRBJ2-5; v_call: TRBV12-3/TRBV12-4; clone_size: many; d_call: .; cdr3_nt: TGTGCCAGCAGTTTCGAAAGAAGATGGGAGACCCAGTACTTC; cdr3_aa: CASSFERRWETQYF
j_call: TRBJ2-1; v_call: TRBV10-2; clone_size: many; d_call: .; cdr3_nt: TGCGCCAGCACCCAGGGAAACTACAATGAGCAGTTCTTC; cdr3_aa: CASTQGNYNEQFF
j_call: TRBJ2-5; v_call: TRBV28; clone_size: .; d_call: .; cdr3_nt: TGTGCCAACAGCTTAACAATCTACCAAGAGACCCAGTACTTC; cdr3_aa: CANSLTIYQETQYF
j_call: TRBJ2-1; v_call: TRBV11-2; clone_size: many; d_call: TRBD2; cdr3_nt: TGTGCCAGCAGCTCCCTCCGGGGGGTCTCCTACAATGAGCAGTTCTTC; cdr3_aa: CASSSLRGVSYNEQFF
j_call: TRBJ2-4; v_call: TRBV21-1; clone_size: many; d_call: .; cdr3_nt: TGTGCCAGCAGCAAATTTAACAGACAGATCCAGCTTTGTTACATATACATTCAGTACTTC; cdr3_aa: CASSKFNRQIQLCYIYIQYF
j_call: TRBJ1-5; v_call: TRBV4-2; clone_size: many; d_call: .; cdr3_nt: TGTGCCAGCAGCCAAGATTCGGAGCAGCCCCAGCATTTT; cdr3_aa: CASSQDSEQPQHF
j_call: TRBJ1-3; v_call: TRBV12-3/TRBV12-4; clone_size: many; d_call: .; cdr3_nt: TGTGCCACCTCTTGGGGAACCGGAAACACCATATATTTT; cdr3_aa: CATSWGTGNTIYF
j_call: TRBJ1-2; v_call: TRBV2; clone_size: .; d_call: TRBD1; cdr3_nt: TGTGCCAGCAGTTACCGACAGGGCGGGGACTATGGCTACACCTTC; cdr3_aa: CASSYRQGGDYGYTF
j_call: TRBJ1-1; v_call: TRBV12-3/TRBV12-4; clone_size: many; d_call: TRBD1; cdr3_nt: TGTGCCACCAAAAGGGGGCGTGACACTGAAGCTTTCTTT; cdr3_aa: CATKRGRDTEAFF